This TCR beta chain derives from a study of CD8+ T cells in alopecia areata. RNA was extracted and reverse transcribed into cDNA as the sequencing template. The method was immunoSEQ multiplex PCR; TCRdb's version includes in-frame clones alone and lacks a portion of them. This sample carries approximately 40,000 clones, roughly 53% of them seen once, and the ten largest clones take roughly 1.8%. CDR1 and CDR2 (germline): MDHEN, SYDVKM. V was clipped by 6 bases and J by 6 bases; unmatched bases: 10. The CDR3 length is 14 residues. CD4+ cells from roughly five patients underwent sorting into CD25+CD127- cells.

V usage is TRBV28 and J usage is TRBJ2-7; 8 nucleotides agree with TRBD1. The sequence derives from a human donor with alopecia areata. Specimen: CD4+ Tregs sorted from blood. The CDR3 here is CASRPGTGYSEQYF. As DNA, the CDR3 is TGTGCCAGCAGACCCGGGACAGGATATTCCGAGCAGTACTTC.